Listed below are T cell receptor beta chains from one sample, sequenced in a study of immune heterogeneity within non-small cell lung tumors. One entry per CDR3 protein results from TCRdb running MiXCR on the multiplex PCR reads. The data contain 5,000 to 6,500 distinct CDR3 sequences, roughly 20% of them singletons. Source material: lung tumor tissue. Receptors originate from a man aged 55 to 69 with non-small cell lung cancer. Both conserved end residues are part of each CDR3. A D gene is named only where the DNA matches it firmly. Clone size is given as once, few or many counts, or a class when the clone is expanded.

abundance: medium-sized
v_gene: TRBV24-1
d_gene: .
j_gene: TRBJ2-3
CDR3nt: TGTGCCACCAGTGTGAATCAAGCAGGCACGCAGTATTTT
CDR3aa: CATSVNQAGTQYF

abundance: once
v_gene: TRBV9
d_gene: TRBD2
j_gene: TRBJ2-5
CDR3nt: TGTGCCAGCAGCGACCGACTAGCGGGAGAAGAGACCCAGTACTTC
CDR3aa: CASSDRLAGEETQYF

abundance: medium-sized
v_gene: TRBV7-9
d_gene: .
j_gene: TRBJ2-7
CDR3nt: TGTGCCAGCAGCTTAGTTTTTTCCTACGAGCAGTACTTC
CDR3aa: CASSLVFSYEQYF

abundance: medium-sized
v_gene: TRBV2
d_gene: .
j_gene: TRBJ2-1
CDR3nt: TGTGCCAGCAGTGGTTGGTGGGGCAGCAATGAGCAGTTCTTC
CDR3aa: CASSGWWGSNEQFF

abundance: many
v_gene: TRBV4-2
d_gene: TRBD2
j_gene: TRBJ2-4
CDR3nt: TGTGCCAGCAGCCAAGAGGGTGGGAGGGGAACCAAAAACATTCAGTACTTC
CDR3aa: CASSQEGGRGTKNIQYF

abundance: many
v_gene: TRBV19
d_gene: .
j_gene: TRBJ2-6
CDR3nt: TGTGCCAGTAGTATATGGGGGAGGCAGTTCTCTGGGGCCAACGTCCTGACTTTC
CDR3aa: CASSIWGRQFSGANVLTF

abundance: many
v_gene: TRBV28
d_gene: .
j_gene: TRBJ2-4
CDR3nt: TGTGCCAGCAGCCCGTCAGGGATCTCCAAAAACATTCAGTACTTC
CDR3aa: CASSPSGISKNIQYF

abundance: medium-sized
v_gene: TRBV20-1
d_gene: .
j_gene: TRBJ2-6
CDR3nt: TGCAGTGCTAGATTGGAAGTACTGTCTGGGGCCAACGTCCTGACTTTC
CDR3aa: CSARLEVLSGANVLTF

abundance: many
v_gene: TRBV4-2
d_gene: TRBD2
j_gene: TRBJ2-1
CDR3nt: TGTGCCAGCAGCCAAGTGCGGACTAGCGGGACTAGCTCCTACAATGAGCAGTTCTTC
CDR3aa: CASSQVRTSGTSSYNEQFF

abundance: many
v_gene: TRBV16
d_gene: .
j_gene: TRBJ2-1
CDR3nt: TGTGCCAGCAGCCAAGGACAGCCTGACTACAATGAGCAGTTCTTC
CDR3aa: CASSQGQPDYNEQFF

abundance: medium-sized
v_gene: TRBV13
d_gene: .
j_gene: TRBJ2-2
CDR3nt: TGTGCCAGCAAGTCCAGAGCTTCACACGGCGGGGAGGCGAACACCGGGGAGCTGTTTTTT
CDR3aa: CASKSRASHGGEANTGELFF

abundance: medium-sized
v_gene: TRBV6-1
d_gene: .
j_gene: TRBJ2-7
CDR3nt: TGTGCCAGCGGGGGGTCCGGGTCAGGGTCCTACGAGCAGTACTTC
CDR3aa: CASGGSGSGSYEQYF

abundance: many
v_gene: TRBV7-7
d_gene: .
j_gene: TRBJ2-5
CDR3nt: TGTGCTAGCAGCTTAGGAGGGGGAGCGGAGACCCAGTACTTC
CDR3aa: CASSLGGGAETQYF

abundance: many
v_gene: TRBV10-3
d_gene: TRBD1
j_gene: TRBJ2-5
CDR3nt: TGTGCCATCCCATTAGAGAGGTCGGACAGGGGCAAGACCCAGTACTTC
CDR3aa: CAIPLERSDRGKTQYF

abundance: few
v_gene: TRBV6-1
d_gene: .
j_gene: TRBJ2-3
CDR3nt: TGTGCCAGCAGCCCTTCTAGCGAAAATACGCAGTATTTT
CDR3aa: CASSPSSENTQYF

abundance: few
v_gene: TRBV24-1
d_gene: TRBD1
j_gene: TRBJ2-2
CDR3nt: TGTGCCACCAGTGATAGGGGGACAGGGCGGACGGTGGAGCTGTTTTTT
CDR3aa: CATSDRGTGRTVELFF